A selection of T cell receptor beta chains follows, all from one sample in a study of T cells after yellow fever vaccination. TCRdb reprocessed the 5' RACE reads with MiXCR, giving one entry per CDR3 protein. The sample holds approximately 600,000 distinct CDR3 sequences, 9% to 15% seen once. This material consisted of PBMCs, taken on the day of the yellow fever booster vaccination. The receptors originated from a man aged 25 to 45 who received the YFV17D yellow fever vaccine. Both conserved end residues are part of each CDR3. The order of the fields is J gene, D gene, V gene, clone size, CDR3 protein, CDR3 DNA. The D gene is left open where the match is weak. For some rows the clone size is stated as once, few or many, or as a class when expanded; others skip it.

>TRBJ2-3|.|TRBV9|many
CASSPRPAGRDTQYF
TGTGCCAGCAGCCCCCGACCGGCCGGCCGGGATACGCAGTATTTT
>TRBJ2-5|TRBD2|TRBV6-1|few
CASSRTSGRGQTQYF
TGTGCCAGCAGCCGGACTAGCGGGAGGGGACAGACCCAGTACTTC
>TRBJ2-5|.|TRBV20-1|few
CSARVRLAEETQYF
TGCAGTGCTAGAGTTAGACTCGCTGAAGAGACCCAGTACTTC
>TRBJ2-3|.|TRBV20-1|few
CSARDQQKTDTQYF
TGCAGTGCTAGAGACCAACAGAAAACAGATACGCAGTATTTT
>TRBJ1-4|.|TRBV11-2|few
CASSTDRDGPATNEKLFF
TGTGCCAGCAGCACCGACCGGGACGGACCCGCAACTAATGAAAAACTGTTTTTT
>TRBJ2-3|.|TRBV5-1|few
CATHSGATDTQYF
TGCGCCACCCACTCCGGGGCAACAGATACGCAGTATTTT
>TRBJ2-7|TRBD1|TRBV28|many
CASSQGQFTYEQYF
TGTGCCAGCAGTCAGGGACAGTTTACCTACGAGCAGTACTTC
>TRBJ2-3|.|TRBV28|few
CASRRAREGTDTQYF
TGTGCCAGCAGGCGGGCTAGAGAAGGCACAGATACGCAGTATTTT
>TRBJ2-7|.|TRBV7-2|few
CASSLVSGKVDEQYF
TGTGCCAGCAGCTTAGTATCGGGGAAGGTCGACGAGCAGTACTTC
>TRBJ1-2|.|TRBV6-2/TRBV6-3|few
CASSYSTGYYGYTF
TGTGCCAGCAGTTACTCTACTGGATACTATGGCTACACCTTC
>TRBJ2-2|.|TRBV24-1|many
CATSGHRGGTGELFF
TGTGCCACCAGTGGTCACAGGGGGGGAACCGGGGAGCTGTTTTTT
>TRBJ2-6|.|TRBV6-2/TRBV6-3|.
CASSSPPRGQSGANVLTF
TGTGCCAGCAGTTCCCCTCCGCGGGGGCAGAGTGGGGCCAACGTCCTGACTTTC
>TRBJ2-7|TRBD1|TRBV4-2|many
CASSQANRGEEQYF
TGTGCCAGCAGCCAAGCGAACAGGGGGGAGGAGCAGTACTTC
>TRBJ2-3|.|TRBV7-9|.
CASSVFLPSIGDTQYF
TGTGCCAGCAGCGTTTTTCTACCAAGTATCGGCGATACGCAGTATTTT
>TRBJ1-2|.|TRBV10-3|.
CAISEVYGYTF
TGTGCCATCAGTGAGGTGTATGGCTACACCTTC
>TRBJ1-4|TRBD1|TRBV7-9|few
CASSLTGANTNEKLFF
TGTGCCAGCAGCTTGACAGGGGCAAACACCAATGAAAAACTGTTTTTT
>TRBJ2-1|.|TRBV20-1|many
CSARQYNEQFF
TGCAGTGCACGACAGTACAATGAGCAGTTCTTC
>TRBJ2-3|TRBD2|TRBV29-1|many
CSGGGVKDTQYF
TGCAGCGGGGGGGGTGTTAAAGATACGCAGTATTTT
>TRBJ2-7|.|TRBV5-5|few
CASSGDVRAQYF
TGTGCCAGCAGCGGGGACGTCCGCGCGCAGTACTTC
>TRBJ2-5|.|TRBV28|few
CASSFLGRKTQYF
TGTGCCAGCAGTTTCCTGGGGCGAAAGACCCAGTACTTC
>TRBJ2-3|TRBD1|TRBV6-5|few
CASETGQGAEDTQYF
TGTGCCAGCGAAACAGGACAGGGGGCGGAAGATACGCAGTATTTT
>TRBJ1-4|.|TRBV5-1|few
CASSDGTAGEKLFF
TGCGCCAGCAGCGACGGGACCGCCGGTGAAAAACTGTTTTTT
>TRBJ2-3|TRBD2|TRBV5-1|many
CASSPPSGRGTDTQYF
TGCGCCAGCAGCCCTCCCAGCGGGAGAGGCACAGATACGCAGTATTTT
>TRBJ1-1|.|TRBV6-2/TRBV6-3|few
CASRGGWRGYTEAFF
TGTGCCAGCAGGGGGGGGTGGCGAGGATATACTGAAGCTTTCTTT
>TRBJ2-1|TRBD1|TRBV10-3|.
CAISDRDRLYNEQFF
TGTGCCATCAGTGACCGGGACAGGCTGTACAATGAGCAGTTCTTC
>TRBJ1-4|.|TRBV7-9|few
CASTPPGPFEKLFF
TGTGCCAGCACACCCCCTGGTCCTTTTGAAAAACTGTTTTTT
>TRBJ2-1|.|TRBV4-3|.
CASSQAGNEQFF
TGCGCCAGCAGCCAAGCGGGGAATGAGCAGTTCTTC
>TRBJ1-4|.|TRBV3-1|.
CASSQNDEKLFF
TGTGCCAGCAGCCAAAACGATGAAAAACTGTTTTTT
>TRBJ2-3|.|TRBV7-2|.
CASSLWGSNTDTQYF
TGTGCCAGCAGCTTATGGGGGTCTAACACAGATACGCAGTATTTT
>TRBJ2-2|TRBD1|TRBV5-6|few
CASSLIGDRAGGELFF
TGTGCCAGCAGCTTGATCGGGGACAGGGCCGGCGGGGAGCTGTTTTTT
>TRBJ2-5|TRBD1|TRBV6-2/TRBV6-3|.
CASHRDRKETQYF
TGTGCCAGCCACCGGGACAGAAAAGAGACCCAGTACTTC
>TRBJ2-4|.|TRBV20-1|.
CSASFPGYIQYF
TGCAGTGCTTCATTCCCTGGGTACATTCAGTACTTC
>TRBJ1-3|.|TRBV12-3/TRBV12-4|.
CASSLTGFDHTIYF
TGTGCCAGCAGTCTTACAGGTTTCGACCACACCATATATTTT
>TRBJ2-1|TRBD2|TRBV29-1|few
CSVLPGLATYNEQFF
TGCAGCGTTTTGCCGGGACTAGCGACCTACAATGAGCAGTTCTTC
>TRBJ2-1|TRBD2|TRBV30|few
CAWSQAGQEQFF
TGTGCCTGGAGTCAAGCGGGGCAAGAGCAGTTCTTC
>TRBJ1-1|.|TRBV6-5|.
CASSYSYRATAIEAFF
TGTGCCAGCAGTTACTCGTATAGGGCCACGGCCATTGAAGCTTTCTTT
>TRBJ2-5|.|TRBV5-1|few
CASSLGGRDGETQYF
TGCGCCAGCAGCTTGGGTGGCAGAGATGGGGAGACCCAGTACTTC
>TRBJ2-5|.|TRBV4-2|.
CASSQGSVAKETQYF
TGTGCCAGCAGCCAAGGCTCGGTCGCCAAAGAGACCCAGTACTTC
>TRBJ2-1|.|TRBV12-3/TRBV12-4|.
CASSQTNPAQFF
TGTGCCAGCAGTCAGACTAATCCGGCGCAGTTCTTC
>TRBJ2-5|.|TRBV19|few
CASRRIWGETQYF
TGTGCCAGTAGGAGAATTTGGGGTGAGACCCAGTACTTC
>TRBJ1-6|.|TRBV6-5|.
CASSYIGIRMGDSPLHF
TGTGCCAGCAGTTACATCGGCATACGAATGGGGGATTCACCCCTCCACTTT
>TRBJ2-5|.|TRBV12-5|.
CASGPYPGRLQETQYF
TGTGCTAGTGGTCCCTACCCGGGACGTCTACAAGAGACCCAGTACTTC
>TRBJ2-5|.|TRBV7-2|medium-sized
CASSFSTGQETQYF
TGTGCCAGCAGTTTCTCGACCGGCCAAGAGACCCAGTACTTC
>TRBJ1-1|TRBD1|TRBV15|.
CATRDRVNTEAFF
TGTGCCACCAGGGACAGGGTGAACACTGAAGCTTTCTTT
>TRBJ2-5|TRBD2|TRBV7-8|many
CASSLQKREGRRETQYF
TGTGCCAGCAGCTTACAGAAGCGGGAGGGCCGGAGGGAGACCCAGTACTTC
>TRBJ2-3|.|TRBV5-1|few
CASSSDVADTQYF
TGCGCCAGCAGCTCCGATGTGGCAGATACGCAGTATTTT
>TRBJ2-3|TRBD2|TRBV6-1|few
CASRPSGSSTDTQYF
TGTGCCAGCAGACCTAGCGGTTCTAGCACAGATACGCAGTATTTT
>TRBJ1-4|.|TRBV7-2|.
CASSRSPGEKLFF
TGTGCCAGCAGCCGTTCCCCGGGGGAAAAACTGTTTTTT
>TRBJ2-3|.|TRBV29-1|few
CSVEADSTDTQYF
TGCAGCGTTGAGGCCGACAGCACAGATACGCAGTATTTT
>TRBJ2-2|TRBD1|TRBV9|few
CASSGTSNTTGAPNTGELFF
TGTGCCAGCAGCGGAACCTCTAACACAACAGGGGCCCCGAACACCGGGGAGCTGTTTTTT
>TRBJ2-7|TRBD1|TRBV6-1|.
CASSRDRDYYEQYF
TGTGCCAGCAGTCGGGACAGGGATTACTACGAGCAGTACTTC
>TRBJ2-7|TRBD2|TRBV6-5|.
CASSYSPLGGSYEQYF
TGTGCCAGCAGTTATTCCCCCCTCGGGGGGTCCTACGAGCAGTACTTC
>TRBJ2-1|TRBD2|TRBV7-6|many
CASSSASGNNEQFF
TGTGCCAGCAGCTCGGCTAGCGGGAACAATGAGCAGTTCTTC
>TRBJ2-3|.|TRBV18|few
CASSPLETSYRTDTQYF
TGTGCCAGCTCACCTCTAGAGACTAGTTACCGCACAGATACGCAGTATTTT
>TRBJ2-1|.|TRBV7-2|few
CASSLHVGPYNEQFF
TGTGCCAGCAGCTTACACGTGGGACCTTACAATGAGCAGTTCTTC
>TRBJ1-2|.|TRBV30|.
CASSDGIYGYTF
TGTGCCTCCTCGGACGGGATCTATGGCTACACCTTC
>TRBJ2-7|TRBD1|TRBV14|few
CASSRGQVTQYF
TGTGCCAGCAGCCGGGGACAGGTCACGCAGTACTTC